This T cell receptor (beta chain) was obtained from a study of T cell repertoires in cytomegalovirus infection. Study-level information: Indicated by public TCR beta signatures were CMV infection and matching HLA type.

There are 15 residues in the CDR3. The V end was cut by 5 bases, the J end by 1 base, with 14 bases between. The germline gives CDR1 MDHEN, CDR2 SYDVKM. This clonotype showed up many times. Its specificity is not known. TCRdb re-called the reads with MiXCR, one entry per CDR3 protein. The sample contains about 180,000 distinct CDR3 sequences, approximately 21% of which appear only once. The receptor's source is a human donor in good health (CMV status not recorded). Some clones in this sample may be carry-over from other donors' samples. The specimen was CD8+ T cells from cultured PBMCs, collected from culture after CMV antigen stimulation. This sequence joins TRBV28 and TRBJ1-1; D unresolved. The CDR3 coding sequence is TGTGCCAGCAGTCCCCGCCAGACGGCGAACACTGAAGCTTTCTTT. Protein: CASSPRQTANTEAFF.